This T cell receptor beta chain emerged from a study of CD4 T cells in relation to SARS-CoV-2 and coronaviruses. This table comes from immunoSEQ multiplex PCR, and its TCRdb copy is limited to in-frame clones, with some not included. The repertoire holds about 18,000 clones, with around 80% as singletons. CDR1 and CDR2 (germline): SGDLS, YYNGEE. This CDR3 region has 15 residues. The V gene end was trimmed by 0 bases and the J gene end by 5 bases; junction bases not matched to a gene: 6. The sample holds one count of this clone. Its specificity is unknown. Unexposed donor CD4+ T cells date from about 2010-2019, before the COVID-19 pandemic. The cells were cultured for under 13 days before CD4+ T cells were isolated. Roughly 2 million PBMCs per well were cultured with 10 IU/ml IL-2.

This chain uses TRBV9 with TRBJ2-5; the match to TRBD2 covers 8 bases. The TCR originated in a human donor in good health. The sample consisted of CD4+ T cells from PBMCs, cultured in vitro. The CDR3 loop is CASSVAGGPGETQYF. In nucleotides, the CDR3 is TGTGCCAGCAGCGTAGCGGGAGGGCCGGGGGAGACCCAGTACTTC.